One sample yielded the 9 T cell receptor beta chains listed below, sequenced in a study of graft-versus-host responses after intestinal transplantation. Profiling relied on immunoSEQ multiplex PCR, and the TCRdb table lists in-frame clones only, not all of them. Of 70,000 to 75,000 clones in the sample, roughly 90% were seen once. Which antigens these TCRs recognize remains unknown. The specimen was unstimulated CD8+ T cells sorted from spleen or lymph node cells, collected before intestinal transplant. The receptor source for this set is a human donor who received an intestinal transplant.

The J gene is TRBJ1-5, the V gene TRBV28; 7 nucleotides match TRBD1. V shed 6 bases and J 0 bases; nucleotides not matched to a gene: 11. Germline V CDR1 and CDR2: MDHEN, SYDVKM. The CDR3 loop spans 17 amino acids. In nucleotides, the CDR3 is TGTGCCAGCAGAACCGGGACAGCGCAATTTAGCAATCAGCCCCAGCATTTT. Protein sequence: CASRTGTAQFSNQPQHF.

The rearrangement joins TRBV7-9 to TRBJ2-7, with 7 bases that match TRBD1. This CDR3 has 14 residues. Germline V lookup: CDR1 SEHNR, CDR2 FQNEAQ (reference sequence). V dropped 4 bases and J dropped 3; count of bases not matched to a gene: 6. CDR3 sequence (DNA): TGTGCCAGCAGCTCAGACAGGGACAGCTACGAGCAGTACTTC. The encoded protein is CASSSDRDSYEQYF.

The chain carries TRBV6-5 and TRBJ2-2; D is possibly TRBD2 (6 bases). Germline V gene lookup returns CDR1 MNHEY and CDR2 SVGAGI. The CDR3 totals 16 residues. Deletions cut 0 bases from V and 4 bases from J, with 12 bases between. The DNA for the CDR3 is TGTGCCAGCAGTTACTCGGTGTTGGGAGGCACCGGGGAGCTGTTTTTT. Translating gives CASSYSVLGGTGELFF.

CDR3 nucleotide sequence: TGTGCCAGCAGCTTTTCGGGACAGGGGCCCTACGAGCAGTACTTC. It encodes CASSFSGQGPYEQYF. The chain is built from TRBV11-2 and TRBJ2-7; 10 bases align to TRBD1. The length of the CDR3 is 15 residues. The junction had 4 bases not matched to a gene; V was cut back by 3 bases and J by 2 bases. Per the germline V gene, CDR1 is SGHAT and CDR2 is FQNNGV.

V is TRBV27 and J is TRBJ2-7, with TRBD1 matching over 10 bases. Germline values: CDR1 MNHEY, CDR2 SMNVEV (reference sequence). V lost 6 bases, J lost 5 bases, and 10 bases stayed unmatched. The CDR3 is 15 residues long. In DNA, the CDR3 is TGTGCCAGCAGCCTCTCCGGGACAGGGGAGAACGAGCAGTACTTC. This gives the protein CASSLSGTGENEQYF.

The chain combines TRBV5-1 with TRBJ2-1; tentative D call: TRBD2 (6 bases). V dropped 3 bases and J dropped 4 bases, with 17 bases sitting between them. CDR3 length equals 16 residues. The germline V gene has CDR1 SGHRS and CDR2 YFSETQ. Here the CDR3 reads CASSWTSGRTYNEQFF. The CDR3 DNA sequence: TGCGCCAGCAGCTGGACCAGCGGGCGCACTTACAATGAGCAGTTCTTC. Based on the CDR3 plus reference TRBV5-1 and TRBJ2-1, the full variable domain is KAGVTQTPRYLIKTRGQQVTLSCSPISGHRSVSWYQQTPGQGLQFLFEYFSETQRNKGNFPGRFSGRQFSNSRSEMNVSTLELGDSALYLCASSWTSGRTYNEQFFGPGTRLTVL.

The chain employs TRBV7-9 and TRBJ2-5, with D possibly being TRBD2 (5 bases). The CDR3 has 16 residues. Looked up from germline, CDR1 is SEHNR and CDR2 is FQNEAQ (reference sequence). The V end was cut by 8 bases, the J end by 2 bases, with 21 bases between. The CDR3: CASGLKRGWAQETQYF. CDR3 nucleotides: TGTGCCAGCGGCCTTAAACGGGGATGGGCTCAAGAGACCCAGTACTTC.

Remarks on this clone: The sample carries other DNA sequences with the same CDR3. This chain uses TRBV6-5 with TRBJ2-1; tentatively, D is TRBD1 (6 bases). CDR3 size: 14 residues. Trimming took 2 bases from V and 2 from J, leaving 7 bases between them. Germline V gives CDR1 MNHEY, CDR2 SVGAGI. The DNA for the CDR3 is TGTGCCAGCAGTTACGAGGGGGCCTACAATGAGCAGTTCTTC. Translating gives CASSYEGAYNEQFF.

The chain employs TRBV11-2 and TRBJ2-7, with D maybe TRBD2 (5 bases). The CDR3 extends over 12 amino acids. With 3 bases removed from V and 12 bases from J, the gap between germline ends came to 15 bases. The germline V gene encodes CDR1 SGHAT and CDR2 FQNNGV. CDR3 residues: CASSFTGNRRYF. DNA for the CDR3: TGTGCCAGCAGCTTTACGGGGAATCGGAGGTACTTC.